The rows below give T cell receptor beta chains drawn from one sample of a study of T cell responses to AZD1222 COVID-19 vaccine. Profiled with immunoSEQ multiplex PCR; TCRdb holds only in-frame clones, not every one. The sample lists approximately 77,000 clones, about 90% occurring once. The material sequenced was peripheral blood, taken on day 0 of MenACWY control vaccination. These receptors were collected from an adult in good health. Both conserved end residues are part of each CDR3. D genes are given only for firm matches. Size tells how often a clone was seen (once, few, many) or the class of an expanded clone, and some rows leave it out.

TRBV18	NA	TRBJ1-4	TRBD1	TGTGCCAGCTCAAGGGACAGCGGGGAAAAACTGTTTTTT	CASSRDSGEKLFF
TRBV10-2	NA	TRBJ2-7	TRBD2	TGCGCCAGCAGTGGGACTAGCGGGAGCCACGAGCAGTACTTC	CASSGTSGSHEQYF
TRBV27	NA	TRBJ2-2	NA	TGTGCCAGCAGTCGGCCAGCCGCGAACACCGGGGAGCTGTTTTTT	CASSRPAANTGELFF
TRBV5-6	NA	TRBJ1-6	NA	TGTGCCAGCAGCTTGCTGGGCTCCTATAATTCACCCCTCCACTTT	CASSLLGSYNSPLHF
TRBV6-5	once	TRBJ2-7	TRBD2	TGTGCCAGCAGAAGCGGGACGGGAGCTGAGCAGTACTTC	CASRSGTGAEQYF
TRBV4-3	NA	TRBJ1-5	NA	TGCGCCAGCAGCCAAGACAGGGGCCAGCCCCAGCATTTT	CASSQDRGQPQHF
TRBV18	NA	TRBJ1-3	NA	TGTGCCAGCTCAGCTTACAGGGAACTTGGAAACACCATATATTTT	CASSAYRELGNTIYF
TRBV6-6	NA	TRBJ2-6	NA	TGTGCCAGCAGACCGAACTTTGCTGGGGCCAACGTCCTGACTTTC	CASRPNFAGANVLTF
TRBV27	NA	TRBJ1-2	NA	TGTGCCAGCAGGACCTCGGACGGGAACTATGGCTACACCTTC	CASRTSDGNYGYTF
TRBV3-1/TRBV3-2	NA	TRBJ2-3	TRBD1	TGTGCCAGCACCACGGGACAGGGGACAGATACGCAGTATTTT	CASTTGQGTDTQYF